Listed below are T cell receptor beta chains from one sample, sequenced in a study of brain T cells in children with intractable seizures. Here immunoSEQ multiplex PCR was the method, and the copy in TCRdb shows in-frame clones only, minus some. The repertoire consists of 300,000 to 400,000 clones, with about 93% occurring once and the leading ten covering around 6%. The specimen comprised peripheral blood, sampled approximately 5 months after surgery. These TCRs come from a boy under three years old with tuberous sclerosis and intractable seizures. Each CDR3 is given with its conserved first and last residue. The D gene is left open where the match is weak. Expanded clones are given a class, and other clones once, few, many or no size at all.

size: .
J: TRBJ1-3
V: TRBV2
length: 16
D: .
DNA: TGTGCCAGCAGTTTGACAGGTCCCCGCTCTGGAAACACCATATATTTT
CDR3: CASSLTGPRSGNTIYF

size: .
J: TRBJ2-2
V: TRBV5-1
length: 14
D: TRBD1
DNA: TGCGCCAGCTCCCCAGGGGGAAACACCGGGGAGCTGTTTTTT
CDR3: CASSPGGNTGELFF

size: .
J: TRBJ1-4
V: TRBV11-2
length: 11
D: .
DNA: TGTGCCAGCAGCTTCGGTGAAAAACTGTTTTTT
CDR3: CASSFGEKLFF

size: .
J: TRBJ2-2
V: TRBV3-1/TRBV3-2
length: 17
D: .
DNA: TGTGCCAGCAGCCAAGATAGGGAGACTAGTTACACCGGGGAGCTGTTTTTT
CDR3: CASSQDRETSYTGELFF

size: .
J: TRBJ2-3
V: TRBV19
length: 15
D: TRBD1
DNA: TGTGCCAGTAGTATAGAAGCCAACAGGGGAATGGAGCAGTATTTT
CDR3: CASSIEANRGMEQYF

size: .
J: TRBJ2-7
V: TRBV2
length: 15
D: .
DNA: TGTGCCAGCACTGGGAGGACCACCATGGGGGACGAGCAGTACTTC
CDR3: CASTGRTTMGDEQYF

size: .
J: TRBJ2-3
V: TRBV10-3
length: 14
D: .
DNA: TGTGCCATCTCCCCTAGCGCTGACACAGATACGCAGTATTTT
CDR3: CAISPSADTDTQYF

size: .
J: TRBJ2-5
V: TRBV5-6
length: 14
D: .
DNA: TGTGCCAGCAGCGGATCTGGTTCAATCTCAACCCAGTACTTC
CDR3: CASSGSGSISTQYF

size: .
J: TRBJ1-5
V: TRBV12-3/TRBV12-4
length: 13
D: TRBD1
DNA: TGTGCCAGTACCGGGACAGGGGGTCAGCCCCAGCATTTT
CDR3: CASTGTGGQPQHF

size: .
J: TRBJ1-4
V: TRBV11-2
length: 17
D: TRBD1
DNA: TGTGCCAGCAGCTTAGTACAGGGGCCGCACGATAGACGGAAACTGTTTTTT
CDR3: CASSLVQGPHDRRKLFF

size: .
J: TRBJ1-2
V: TRBV19
length: 14
D: .
DNA: TGTGCCAGTACCGCAATAGGGGGGCGTTATGGCTACACCTTC
CDR3: CASTAIGGRYGYTF

size: .
J: TRBJ2-1
V: TRBV29-1
length: 15
D: .
DNA: TGCAGCGTTGTCCTTTTTATGACTAGTGAGAATGAGCAGTTCTTC
CDR3: CSVVLFMTSENEQFF

size: .
J: TRBJ2-1
V: TRBV11-3
length: 14
D: TRBD2
DNA: TGTGCCAGCAGCTCCAGCGGGAGTTACAATGAGCAGTTCTTC
CDR3: CASSSSGSYNEQFF

size: .
J: TRBJ1-5
V: TRBV12-3/TRBV12-4
length: 13
D: TRBD1
DNA: TGTGCCAGCGGACAGGGGGGTAATCAGCCCCAGCATTTT
CDR3: CASGQGGNQPQHF

size: .
J: TRBJ2-7
V: TRBV7-9
length: 15
D: TRBD2
DNA: TGTGCCAGCAGTTCTAGGGGACTAGCGGACCACGAGCAGTACTTC
CDR3: CASSSRGLADHEQYF

size: .
J: TRBJ1-1
V: TRBV6-5
length: 15
D: TRBD1
DNA: TGTGCCAGTTGGGGACTGGGACAGGGCGGCACTGAAGCTTTCTTT
CDR3: CASWGLGQGGTEAFF

size: .
J: TRBJ1-5
V: TRBV15
length: 15
D: .
DNA: TGTGCCACCAGCAGAGATCTTATAAACAATCAGCCCCAGCATTTT
CDR3: CATSRDLINNQPQHF

size: .
J: TRBJ1-2
V: TRBV4-2
length: 14
D: TRBD1
DNA: TGTGCCAGCAGCCAAGGGACAGGGGACTATGGCTACACCTTC
CDR3: CASSQGTGDYGYTF

size: .
J: TRBJ2-1
V: TRBV6-5
length: 14
D: TRBD1
DNA: TGTGCCAGCAGGAAACAGGGGAGCTTGAATGAGCAGTTCTTC
CDR3: CASRKQGSLNEQFF

size: .
J: TRBJ1-6
V: TRBV6-5
length: 15
D: .
DNA: TGTGCCAGCAGTTGGACCGGGGAAGGCAATTCACCCCTCCACTTT
CDR3: CASSWTGEGNSPLHF

size: .
J: TRBJ2-4
V: TRBV19
length: 13
D: .
DNA: TGTGCCAGTAGTACAGGGGCCAAAAACATTCAGTACTTC
CDR3: CASSTGAKNIQYF

size: .
J: TRBJ2-3
V: TRBV6-6
length: 14
D: TRBD1
DNA: TGTGCCAGCAGTTACAGGGGGCCCACAGATACGCAGTATTTT
CDR3: CASSYRGPTDTQYF

size: .
J: TRBJ2-7
V: TRBV2
length: 13
D: .
DNA: TGTGCCAGCAGTGAACAAGCCTACTACGAGCAGTACTTC
CDR3: CASSEQAYYEQYF

size: .
J: TRBJ1-2
V: TRBV5-5
length: 15
D: TRBD1
DNA: TGTGCCAGCAGCGCTGGACAGGGTGCAAGCTATGGCTACACCTTC
CDR3: CASSAGQGASYGYTF

size: .
J: TRBJ2-3
V: TRBV20-1
length: 10
D: .
DNA: TGCAGTGCTAGAGCAGATACGCAGTATTTT
CDR3: CSARADTQYF

size: .
J: TRBJ1-1
V: TRBV5-4
length: 16
D: .
DNA: TGTGCCAGCAGCAACCGTTTTGGGTGGAGAACCACTGAAGCTTTCTTT
CDR3: CASSNRFGWRTTEAFF

size: once
J: TRBJ1-6
V: TRBV18
length: 14
D: .
DNA: TGTGCCAGCTCACCCGGGATCCGGGACTCACCCCTCCACTTT
CDR3: CASSPGIRDSPLHF

size: .
J: TRBJ2-2
V: TRBV21-1
length: 15
D: .
DNA: TGTGCCAGCATCACGGGGTGGCGGGTCCCCGGGGAGCTGTTTTTT
CDR3: CASITGWRVPGELFF

size: .
J: TRBJ2-3
V: TRBV5-1
length: 14
D: .
DNA: TGCGCCAGCAGCTTGATTCGCGGGACAGATACGCAGTATTTT
CDR3: CASSLIRGTDTQYF

size: .
J: TRBJ1-2
V: TRBV5-4
length: 15
D: TRBD1
DNA: TGTGCCAGCAGCTCCCGTAGAGGGGGCGTGTATGGCTACACCTTC
CDR3: CASSSRRGGVYGYTF

size: .
J: TRBJ1-1
V: TRBV9
length: 15
D: .
DNA: TGTGCCAGCAGCCCGTCTGGGGGACCGAACACTGAAGCTTTCTTT
CDR3: CASSPSGGPNTEAFF